These 22 T cell receptor beta chains originate from one sample sequenced in a study of shared clonotypes between healthy human individuals. The method was immunoSEQ multiplex PCR; TCRdb's version includes in-frame clones alone and lacks a portion of them. Here the sample spans millions of clones, over 85% being singletons. The source material was naive CD4+ T cells from PBMCs. Subset given: CD45RA+ positively selected. Every receptor here comes from a man younger than 30 in good health. Some clones in this sample may be carry-over from other donors' samples.

This clone was seen a few times. V usage is TRBV30 and J usage is TRBJ1-1; a possible D gene is TRBD1 (5 bases). Germline CDR1 and CDR2: GTSNPN and SVGIG (reference sequence). The CDR3 spans 14 residues. The V end lost 0 bases, the J end lost 1 base, and 9 bases lay between the germline ends. The CDR3: CAWSVGRANTEAFF. CDR3 in DNA: TGTGCCTGGAGTGTAGGCAGGGCGAACACTGAAGCTTTCTTT. Full variable domain (rest looked up from reference TRBV30 and TRBJ1-1): SQTIHQWPATLVQPVGSPLSLECTVEGTSNPNLYWYRQAAGRGLQLLFYSVGIGQISSEVPQNLSASRPQDRQFILSSKKLLLSDSGFYLCAWSVGRANTEAFFGQGTRLTVV.

This clone was counted a few times. V gene TRBV11-2 combines with J gene TRBJ1-1; D unresolved. The V end was cut by 5 bases, the J end by 6 bases, with 13 bases between. This CDR3 is 13 amino acids long. Germline assignment: CDR1 SGHAT and CDR2 FQNNGV. CDR3: CASSPDGGAEAFF. The CDR3 nucleotides are TGTGCCAGCAGCCCTGATGGTGGGGCTGAAGCTTTCTTT.

Concerning this clone: Within the sample, other DNA sequences also encode this same CDR3. The V call is TRBV19, the J call TRBJ2-3, with a weak D call TRBD2 (5 bases). The V and J ends lost 11 bases and 0 bases respectively, with 15 bases between them. The CDR3 covers 14 residues. CDR1 is LNHDA, CDR2 SQIVND, per germline (reference sequence). In DNA form, the CDR3 reads TGTGCCTCCTCGAGCGGACCTAGCACAGATACGCAGTATTTT. It yields the protein CASSSGPSTDTQYF.

V usage is TRBV30 and J usage is TRBJ2-2; 8 bases are shared with TRBD1. The V gene's germline CDR1 is GTSNPN and CDR2 SVGIG (reference sequence). V was pared by 7 bases and J by 9 bases, with 7 bases of the junction left unmatched. This CDR3 is built from 12 residues. In nucleotides, the CDR3 is TGTGCCTCGACGGACAGGGACCGGGAGCTGTTTTTT. It is translated as CASTDRDRELFF.

V and J are TRBV11-2 and TRBJ2-2; TRBD2 aligns across 7 bases. V gave up 3 bases and J gave up 7 bases; unmatched junction bases: 5. Germline-derived CDR1 and CDR2 are SGHAT and FQNNGV. CDR3 size: 14 residues. CDR3 DNA: TGTGCCAGCAGCTTTGTGCGGGAGCGCGGGGAGCTGTTTTTT. Its protein product is CASSFVRERGELFF.

This chain links TRBV28 with TRBJ2-3, with a weak D call TRBD2 (6 bases). Germline assignment: CDR1 MDHEN and CDR2 SYDVKM. Trimming shortened V by 1 base and J by 2 bases, and 10 bases separated the two germline ends. This CDR3 spans 15 amino acids. CDR3 in amino acids: CASSLSAGFTDTQYF. The CDR3, as DNA: TGTGCCAGCAGTTTATCGGCGGGGTTCACAGATACGCAGTATTTT. The full variable domain, with the rest looked up from reference TRBV28 and TRBJ2-3, is DVKVTQSSRYLVKRTGEKVFLECVQDMDHENMFWYRQDPGLGLRLIYFSYDVKMKEKGDIPEGYSVSREKKERFSLILESASTNQTSMYLCASSLSAGFTDTQYFGPGTRLTVL.

Note on this clone: Other DNA sequences within the sample encode an identical CDR3. V is TRBV5-1 and J is TRBJ2-5; tentatively, D is TRBD1 (6 bases). CDR1 SGHRS and CDR2 YFSETQ come from the germline V gene. This CDR3 spans 14 amino acids. Deletions cut 7 bases from V and 4 bases from J, with 17 bases between. The chain's CDR3 is CASSTGQGLETQYF. As DNA, the CDR3 is TGCGCCAGCTCGACGGGTCAGGGGTTAGAGACCCAGTACTTC.

CDR3 bases: TGTGCCAGCAGTCCACGACTAGCGGGAGGCCACCTCTCGGGGGATACGCAGTATTTT. This codes for CASSPRLAGGHLSGDTQYF. The V and J genes are TRBV27 and TRBJ2-3; TRBD2 aligns across 13 bases. The CDR3 loop spans 19 amino acids. Germline trimming cut 5 bases from V and 6 bases from J; bases unmatched to any gene: 17. Germline-derived CDR1 and CDR2 are MNHEY and SMNVEV (reference sequence).

The rearrangement uses TRBV6-5 and TRBJ2-3; unclear D gene. The CDR3 covers 13 residues. The germline CDR1 and CDR2 sequences are MNHEY and SVGAGI. Trimming took off 0 bases at V and 4 bases at J, with 5 bases between the two ends. CDR3 coding DNA: TGTGCCAGCAGTTACTCGAGGCCAGATACGCAGTATTTT. Its protein is CASSYSRPDTQYF.

The rearrangement links TRBV2 to TRBJ2-4; D gene ambiguous. Germline-derived CDR1 and CDR2 are SNHLY and FYNNEI. The CDR3 consists of 15 residues. V was trimmed by 7 bases and J by 8 bases, leaving 21 bases between them. The CDR3 DNA is TGTGCCAGCACGAGCCCCCGGTCAACGCAAGACATTCAGTACTTC. This encodes CASTSPRSTQDIQYF.

The chain carries TRBV7-2 and TRBJ1-1, with D possibly TRBD1 on 5 matching bases. CDR1 and CDR2 (germline): SGHTA, FQGNSA. The V end was cut by 6 bases, the J end by 4 bases, with 18 bases between. The CDR3 covers 15 residues. As DNA, the CDR3 is TGTGCCAGCAGTCCTTCTGGGAGGGGAATCACTGAAGCTTTCTTT. Protein sequence: CASSPSGRGITEAFF.

CDR3 in DNA: TGTGCCAGCTCATTAGGATCCCCCGGAACCGGGGAGACCCAGTACTTC. Encoded protein: CASSLGSPGTGETQYF. V gene TRBV18 combines with J gene TRBJ2-5; D remains ambiguous. The CDR3 is 16 amino acids. Germline CDR1 reads KGHSH; CDR2 reads LQKENI. Trimming cost V 5 bases and J 5 bases, with 21 bases left between them.

The J gene is TRBJ1-1, the V gene TRBV19, with D perhaps TRBD1 (6 bases). The V end was cut by 5 bases, the J end by 1 base, with 23 bases between. Germline CDR1 and CDR2: LNHDA and SQIVND (reference sequence). CDR3 length: 18 residues. DNA for the CDR3: TGTGCCAGTAGTCACCAACTTACAGGGTTTTTAGGGAACACTGAAGCTTTCTTT. It codes for CASSHQLTGFLGNTEAFF.

The V and J genes are TRBV9 and TRBJ1-1; D is unresolved. Germline-derived CDR1 and CDR2 are SGDLS and YYNGEE. The V end lost 0 bases, the J end lost 3 bases, and 12 bases lay between the germline ends. There are 15 residues in the CDR3. The CDR3 coding sequence is TGTGCCAGCAGCGTAGGGGGTGCACGGGACACTGAAGCTTTCTTT. Protein product: CASSVGGARDTEAFF. Full variable domain (missing parts from reference TRBV9 and TRBJ1-1): DSGVTQTPKHLITATGQRVTLRCSPRSGDLSVYWYQQSLDQGLQFLIQYYNGEERAKGNILERFSAQQFPDLHSELNLSSLELGDSALYFCASSVGGARDTEAFFGQGTRLTVV.

V gene TRBV5-6 combines with J gene TRBJ2-6; D not certain. CDR3 length equals 15 residues. CDR1 is SGHDT, CDR2 YYEEEE, per germline. V was trimmed by 0 bases and J by 1 base, leaving 5 bases between them. The CDR3 nucleotides read TGTGCCAGCAGCTTGGGACCGTCTGGGGCCAACGTCCTGACTTTC. Residues: CASSLGPSGANVLTF.

This chain links TRBV7-8 with TRBJ2-2; possibly TRBD2 for D (5 bases). Germline assignment: CDR1 SGHVS and CDR2 FQNEAQ. This CDR3 is built from 15 residues. The ends were cut back, 11 bases at V and 6 bases at J, with 22 bases in the middle. CDR3 amino acids: CACPSLEGPAGELFF. CDR3 DNA sequence: TGTGCCTGTCCCTCTCTTGAGGGCCCAGCCGGGGAGCTGTTTTTT. The full variable domain, completed using reference TRBV7-8 and TRBJ2-2, is GAGVSQSPRYKVAKRGQDVALRCDPISGHVSLFWYQQALGQGPEFLTYFQNEAQLDKSGLPSDRFFAERPEGSVSTLKIQRTQQEDSAVYLCACPSLEGPAGELFFGEGSRLTVL.

This chain links TRBV7-9 with TRBJ1-3; D gene uncertain. The V end lost 0 bases, the J end lost 0 bases, and 9 bases lay between the germline ends. There are 16 residues in the CDR3. Germline CDR1 reads SEHNR; CDR2 reads FQNEAQ (reference sequence). CDR3 in DNA: TGTGCCAGCAGCTTAGCGCCATGGCTCTCTGGAAACACCATATATTTT. Residues: CASSLAPWLSGNTIYF.

Details on this clone: In the same sample, other DNA sequences code for this CDR3. This chain links TRBV19 with TRBJ2-5; D gene uncertain. The CDR3 totals 13 residues. Germline assignment: CDR1 LNHDA and CDR2 SQIVND (reference sequence). With 1 base removed from V and 4 bases from J, the gap between germline ends came to 7 bases. As DNA, the CDR3 is TGTGCCAGTAGTATAGGGCGCGGAGAGACCCAGTACTTC. Translating gives CASSIGRGETQYF.

There are a few counts of this clone. The chain joins TRBV27 to TRBJ2-7; 7 nucleotides match TRBD1. The germline V gene encodes CDR1 MNHEY and CDR2 SMNVEV (reference sequence). The CDR3 length is 15 residues. Trimming removed 7 bases from V and 0 bases from J; junction bases left unmatched: 9. The CDR3 DNA reads as TGTGCCAGCAAGAAAGGGACAGTAAGCTCCTACGAGCAGTACTTC. Amino acids: CASKKGTVSSYEQYF.

The rearrangement joins TRBV10-2 to TRBJ2-3; TRBD2 aligns across 8 bases. The germline V gene has CDR1 WSHSY and CDR2 SAAADI. The V and J ends lost 1 base and 6 bases, in that order; junction bases with no gene match: 6. The CDR3 contains 15 residues. The DNA for the CDR3 is TGCGCCAGCAGTGAGTATCGGGAGGGTCCCGATACGCAGTATTTT. Its translation is CASSEYREGPDTQYF.

The DNA for the CDR3 is TGTGCCAGCAGATTTAACACCGGGACTGCTAGCGAGCAGTACTTC. Residues: CASRFNTGTASEQYF. The chain employs TRBV6-5 and TRBJ2-7; D is perhaps TRBD2 (6 bases). Looked up from germline, CDR1 is MNHEY and CDR2 is SVGAGI. The CDR3 loop spans 15 amino acids. With 6 bases removed from V and 6 bases from J, the gap between germline ends came to 21 bases.

The V call is TRBV28, the J call TRBJ2-3; tentatively, D is TRBD2 (5 bases). This CDR3 comprises 14 residues. Germline assignment: CDR1 MDHEN and CDR2 SYDVKM. Trimming removed 2 bases at V and 4 bases at J, with 10 bases between. The CDR3 sequence is CASSLRGFADTQYF. CDR3 nucleotide sequence: TGTGCCAGCAGTTTACGAGGGTTCGCAGATACGCAGTATTTT. Based on the CDR3 plus reference TRBV28 and TRBJ2-3, the full variable domain is DVKVTQSSRYLVKRTGEKVFLECVQDMDHENMFWYRQDPGLGLRLIYFSYDVKMKEKGDIPEGYSVSREKKERFSLILESASTNQTSMYLCASSLRGFADTQYFGPGTRLTVL.